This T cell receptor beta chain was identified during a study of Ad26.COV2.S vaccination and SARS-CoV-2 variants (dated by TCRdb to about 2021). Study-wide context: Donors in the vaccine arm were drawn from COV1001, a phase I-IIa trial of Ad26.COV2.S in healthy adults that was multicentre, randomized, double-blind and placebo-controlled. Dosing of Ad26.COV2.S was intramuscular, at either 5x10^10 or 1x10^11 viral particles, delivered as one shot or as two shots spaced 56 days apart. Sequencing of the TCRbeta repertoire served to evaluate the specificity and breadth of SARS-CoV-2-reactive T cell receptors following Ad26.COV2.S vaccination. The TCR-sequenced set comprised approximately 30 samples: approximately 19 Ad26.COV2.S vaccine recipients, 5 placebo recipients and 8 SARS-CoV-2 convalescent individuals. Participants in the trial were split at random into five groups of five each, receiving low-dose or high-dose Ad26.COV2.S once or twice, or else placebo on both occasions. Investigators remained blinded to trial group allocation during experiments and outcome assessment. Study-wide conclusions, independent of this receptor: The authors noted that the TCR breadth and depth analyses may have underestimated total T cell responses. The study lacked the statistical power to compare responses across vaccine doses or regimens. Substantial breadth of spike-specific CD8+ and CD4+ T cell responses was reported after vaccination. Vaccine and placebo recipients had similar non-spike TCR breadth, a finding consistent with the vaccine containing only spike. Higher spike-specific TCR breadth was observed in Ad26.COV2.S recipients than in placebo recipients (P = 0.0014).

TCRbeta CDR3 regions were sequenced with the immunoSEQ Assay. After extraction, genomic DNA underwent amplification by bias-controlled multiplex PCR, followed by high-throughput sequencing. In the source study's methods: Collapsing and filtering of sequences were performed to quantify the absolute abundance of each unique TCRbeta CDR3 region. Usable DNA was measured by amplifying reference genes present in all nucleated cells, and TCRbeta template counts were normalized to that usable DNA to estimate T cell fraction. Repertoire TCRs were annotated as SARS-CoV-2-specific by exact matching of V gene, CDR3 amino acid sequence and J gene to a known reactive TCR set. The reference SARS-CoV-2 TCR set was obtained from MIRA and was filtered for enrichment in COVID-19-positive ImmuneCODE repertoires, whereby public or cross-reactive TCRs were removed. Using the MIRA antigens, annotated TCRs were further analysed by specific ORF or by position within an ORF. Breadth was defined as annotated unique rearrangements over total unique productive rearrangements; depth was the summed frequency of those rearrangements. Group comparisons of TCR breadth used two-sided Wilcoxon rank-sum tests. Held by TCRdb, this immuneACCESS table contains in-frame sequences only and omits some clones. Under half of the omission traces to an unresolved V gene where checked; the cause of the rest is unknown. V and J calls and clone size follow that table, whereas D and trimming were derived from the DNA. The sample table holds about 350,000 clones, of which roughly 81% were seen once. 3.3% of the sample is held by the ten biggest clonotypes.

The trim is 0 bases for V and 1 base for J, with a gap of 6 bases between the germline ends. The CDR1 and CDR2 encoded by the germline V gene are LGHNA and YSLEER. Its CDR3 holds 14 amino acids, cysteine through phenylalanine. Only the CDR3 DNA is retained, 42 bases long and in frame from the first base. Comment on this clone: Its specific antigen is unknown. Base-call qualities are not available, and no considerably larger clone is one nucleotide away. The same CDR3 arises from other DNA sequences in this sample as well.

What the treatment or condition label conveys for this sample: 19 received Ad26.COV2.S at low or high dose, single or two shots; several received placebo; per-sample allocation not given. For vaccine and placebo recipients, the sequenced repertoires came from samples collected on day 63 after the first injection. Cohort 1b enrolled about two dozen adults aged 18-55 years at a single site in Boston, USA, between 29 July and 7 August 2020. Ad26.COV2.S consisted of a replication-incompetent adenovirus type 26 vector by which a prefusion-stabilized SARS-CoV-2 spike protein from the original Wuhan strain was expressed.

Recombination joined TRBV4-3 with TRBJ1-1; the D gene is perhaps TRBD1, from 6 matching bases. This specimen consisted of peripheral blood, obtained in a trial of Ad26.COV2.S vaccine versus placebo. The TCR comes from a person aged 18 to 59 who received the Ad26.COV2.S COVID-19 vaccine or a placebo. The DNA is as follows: TGCGCCAGCAGCCAAGAGGGACAGAACACTGAAGCTTTCTTT. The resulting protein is CASSQEGQNTEAFF.